This T cell receptor (beta chain) was recovered during a study of shared clonotypes between healthy human individuals. Study-wide context: Each donor had three CD4 naive, three CD4 memory, two CD8 naive and one CD8 memory plate.

This clone was recorded once. Its antigen is as yet unknown. The V and J ends lost 3 bases and 4 bases, in that order; junction bases with no gene match: 13. Germline assignment: CDR1 SGHRS and CDR2 YFSETQ. The CDR3 runs to 17 residues. Naive CD8 cells lacked CD45RO, underwent positive selection for CCR7 and left out terminally differentiated effector memory CD45RA+ cells. Those who donated were healthy HIV-negative adults, with no recent acute infections or vaccinations reported. Points from the study as a whole: Larger richness was generally estimated for naive than memory subsets.

Using immunoSEQ multiplex PCR, the repertoire was profiled, and TCRdb retains in-frame clones only, with some absent. The repertoire holds roughly 2.1 million clones, with 85% to 95% as singletons. This chain connects TRBV5-1 to TRBJ2-1, with TRBD2 identical over 7 bases. This clonotype was sampled from a man younger than 35 in good health. Some clones in this sample may be carry-over from other donors' samples. The material sequenced was naive CD8+ T cells from PBMCs. CDR3 sequence reads: CASSWSLVGGPYNEQFF. CDR3 DNA sequence: TGCGCCAGCAGCTGGTCCTTAGTGGGAGGGCCGTACAATGAGCAGTTCTTC.